This T cell receptor (beta chain) was found in a study of blood T cells in healthy people across ages. Study summary: Template switching picked up about one barcoded beta molecule for each two T cells.

With a J-beta primer mix and a sample-barcoded 5' primer, a second PCR ran about 6 to 11 cycles. MiXCR was run by TCRdb on the 5' RACE reads, yielding one entry per CDR3 protein. The sample records roughly 730,000 distinct CDR3 sequences, just over 55% being singletons. V was shortened by 4 bases and J by 3 bases, with 11 bases between the two germline ends. CDR1 and CDR2 (germline): SGHRS, YFSETQ. The CDR3 consists of 13 residues. The sequenced sample was blood. The V call is TRBV5-1, the J call TRBJ2-7; D gene ambiguous. The source of this sequence is a man aged 40-50 years in good health. CDR3 protein: CASSVSQNYEQYF. The CDR3 nucleotides are TGCGCCAGCAGCGTTTCACAGAACTACGAGCAGTACTTC.